This TCR beta chain was sequenced for a study of glioma-infiltrating T cells after dendritic cell vaccination. A remark on this clone: The antigen is undetermined.

The CDR3 length is 15 residues. The V gene's germline CDR1 is ENHRY and CDR2 SYGVKD. Trimming cost V 3 bases and J 7 bases; bases outside gene matches: 8. Before vaccination, two weeks after the third vaccination, and at progression, PBMC were collected. Study conclusions and caveats: Longer survival after dendritic cell vaccination followed higher pretreatment TIL content.

Up to 2 ug genomic DNA was used for TCRB CDR3 amplification. This table comes from immunoSEQ multiplex PCR, and its TCRdb copy is limited to in-frame clones, with some not included. This sample has under 100,000 clones, with under 90% found just once. The chain is built from TRBV10-3 and TRBJ2-1, with 8 bases fitting TRBD1. The source was blood, collected before dendritic cell vaccination. The TCR sequence derives from a human donor with glioblastoma. Written as DNA, the CDR3 is TGTGCCATCAGTGAAGGCAGGGGGCTTGGGAATGAGCAGTTCTTC. Its protein is CAISEGRGLGNEQFF.